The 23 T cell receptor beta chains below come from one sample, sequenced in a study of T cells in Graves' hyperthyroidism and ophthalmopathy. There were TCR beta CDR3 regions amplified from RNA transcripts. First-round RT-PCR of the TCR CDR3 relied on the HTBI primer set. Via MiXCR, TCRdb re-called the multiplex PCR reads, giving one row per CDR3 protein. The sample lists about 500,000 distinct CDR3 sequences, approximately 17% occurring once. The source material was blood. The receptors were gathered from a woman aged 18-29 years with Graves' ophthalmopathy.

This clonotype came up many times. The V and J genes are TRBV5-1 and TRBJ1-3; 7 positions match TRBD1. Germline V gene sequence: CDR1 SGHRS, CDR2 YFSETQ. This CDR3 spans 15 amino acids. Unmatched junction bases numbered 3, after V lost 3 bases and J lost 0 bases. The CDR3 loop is CASSSGQTSGNTIYF. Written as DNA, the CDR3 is TGCGCCAGCAGCTCGGGACAGACCTCTGGAAACACCATATATTTT.

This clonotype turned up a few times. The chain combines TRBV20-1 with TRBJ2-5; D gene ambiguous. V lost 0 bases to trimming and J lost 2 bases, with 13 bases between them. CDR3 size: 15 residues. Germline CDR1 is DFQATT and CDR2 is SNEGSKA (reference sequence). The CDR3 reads CSARDRRSPQETQYF. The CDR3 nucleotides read TGCAGTGCTAGAGATCGACGGTCACCACAAGAGACCCAGTACTTC.

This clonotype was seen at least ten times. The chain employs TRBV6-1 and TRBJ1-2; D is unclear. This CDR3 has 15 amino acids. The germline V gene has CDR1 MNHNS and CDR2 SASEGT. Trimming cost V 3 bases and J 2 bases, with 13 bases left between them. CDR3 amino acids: CASSDGGGKNYGYTF. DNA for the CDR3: TGTGCCAGCAGTGACGGAGGAGGGAAGAACTATGGCTACACCTTC.

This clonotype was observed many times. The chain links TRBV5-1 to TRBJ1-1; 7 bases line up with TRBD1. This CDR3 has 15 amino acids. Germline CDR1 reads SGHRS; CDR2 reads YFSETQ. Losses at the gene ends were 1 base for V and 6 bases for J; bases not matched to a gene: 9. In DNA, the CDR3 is TGCGCCAGCAGCTTGCGGTCAGGGGGTGAAGCTGAAGCTTTCTTT. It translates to CASSLRSGGEAEAFF.

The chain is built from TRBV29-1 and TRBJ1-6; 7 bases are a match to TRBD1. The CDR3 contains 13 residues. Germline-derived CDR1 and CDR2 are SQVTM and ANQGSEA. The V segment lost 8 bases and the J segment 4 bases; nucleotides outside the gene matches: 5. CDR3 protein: CSMRTGYNSPLHF. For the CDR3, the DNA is TGCAGCATGAGGACAGGTTATAATTCACCCCTCCACTTT. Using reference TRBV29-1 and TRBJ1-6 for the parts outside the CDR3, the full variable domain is SAVISQKPSRDICQRGTSLTIQCQVDSQVTMMFWYRQQPGQSLTLIATANQGSEATYESGFVIDKFPISRPNLTFSTLTVSNMSPEDSSIYLCSMRTGYNSPLHFGNGTRLTVT.

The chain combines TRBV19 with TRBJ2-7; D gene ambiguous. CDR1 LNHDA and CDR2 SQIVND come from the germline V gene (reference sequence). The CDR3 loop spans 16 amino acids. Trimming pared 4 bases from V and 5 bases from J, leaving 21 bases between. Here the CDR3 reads CASSTEVNRPLDEQYF. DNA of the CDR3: TGTGCCAGTAGTACCGAAGTCAATCGGCCCCTTGACGAGCAGTACTTC.

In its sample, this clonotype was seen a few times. The CDR3 DNA reads TGTGCCAGCAGTTTTGACGCTTACAATGAGCAGTTCTTC. It codes for CASSFDAYNEQFF. The gene calls are TRBV27 and TRBJ2-1; D is uncertain. Trimming took off 3 bases at V and 4 bases at J, with 7 bases between the two ends. Germline CDR1 MNHEY, CDR2 SMNVEV (reference sequence). The CDR3 spans 13 residues.

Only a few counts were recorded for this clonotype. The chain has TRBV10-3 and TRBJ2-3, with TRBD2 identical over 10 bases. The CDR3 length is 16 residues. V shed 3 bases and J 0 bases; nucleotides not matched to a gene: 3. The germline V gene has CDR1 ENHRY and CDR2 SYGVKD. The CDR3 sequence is CAISETSGVSTDTQYF. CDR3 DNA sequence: TGTGCCATCAGTGAAACTAGCGGGGTTAGCACAGATACGCAGTATTTT.

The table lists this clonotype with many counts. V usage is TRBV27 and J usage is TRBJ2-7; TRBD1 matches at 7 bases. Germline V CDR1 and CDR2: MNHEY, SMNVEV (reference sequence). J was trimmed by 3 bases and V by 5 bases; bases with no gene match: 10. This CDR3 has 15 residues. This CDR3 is CASSPRTGADYEQYF. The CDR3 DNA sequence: TGTGCCAGCAGTCCCAGGACAGGAGCGGACTACGAGCAGTACTTC.

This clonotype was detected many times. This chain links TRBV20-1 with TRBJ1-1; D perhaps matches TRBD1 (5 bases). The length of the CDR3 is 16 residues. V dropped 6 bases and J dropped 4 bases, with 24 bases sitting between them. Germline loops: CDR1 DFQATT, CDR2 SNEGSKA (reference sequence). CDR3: CSAANRDGPGSTEAFF. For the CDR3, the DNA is TGCAGTGCGGCGAACCGGGACGGACCTGGTAGCACTGAAGCTTTCTTT.

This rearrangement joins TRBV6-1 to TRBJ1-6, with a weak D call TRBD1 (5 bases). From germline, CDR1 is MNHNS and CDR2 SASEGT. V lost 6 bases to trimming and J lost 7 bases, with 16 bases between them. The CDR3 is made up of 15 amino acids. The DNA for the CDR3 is TGTGCCAGCAGCCGAACGGCTTGGGGGAATTCACCCCTCCACTTT. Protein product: CASSRTAWGNSPLHF.

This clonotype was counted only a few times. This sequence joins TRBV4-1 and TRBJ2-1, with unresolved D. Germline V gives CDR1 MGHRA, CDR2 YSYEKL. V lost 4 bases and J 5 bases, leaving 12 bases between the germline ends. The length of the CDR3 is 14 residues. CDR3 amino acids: CASSPVDRDNEQFF. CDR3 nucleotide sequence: TGCGCCAGCAGCCCAGTGGATAGGGACAATGAGCAGTTCTTC.

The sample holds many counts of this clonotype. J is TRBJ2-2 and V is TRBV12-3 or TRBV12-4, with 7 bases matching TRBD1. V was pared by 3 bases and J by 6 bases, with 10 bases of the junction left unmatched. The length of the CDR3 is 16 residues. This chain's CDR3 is CASSFLSGGFSGELFF. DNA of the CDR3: TGTGCCAGCAGTTTCCTCTCAGGGGGATTTTCCGGGGAGCTGTTTTTT.

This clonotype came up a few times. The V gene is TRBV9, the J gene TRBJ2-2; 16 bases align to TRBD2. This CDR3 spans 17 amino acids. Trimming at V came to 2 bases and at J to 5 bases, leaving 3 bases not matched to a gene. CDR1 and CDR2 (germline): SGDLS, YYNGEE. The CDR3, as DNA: TGTGCCAGCAGCGTGGGACTAGCGGGAGGGGGGACCGGGGAGCTGTTTTTT. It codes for CASSVGLAGGGTGELFF.

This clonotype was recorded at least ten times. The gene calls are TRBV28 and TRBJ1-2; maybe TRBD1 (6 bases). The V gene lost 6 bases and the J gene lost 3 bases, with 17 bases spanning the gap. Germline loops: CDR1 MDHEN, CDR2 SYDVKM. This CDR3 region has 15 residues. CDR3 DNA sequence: TGTGCCAGCAGACTAGGGGGTGGGTCGGACTATGGCTACACCTTC. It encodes CASRLGGGSDYGYTF.

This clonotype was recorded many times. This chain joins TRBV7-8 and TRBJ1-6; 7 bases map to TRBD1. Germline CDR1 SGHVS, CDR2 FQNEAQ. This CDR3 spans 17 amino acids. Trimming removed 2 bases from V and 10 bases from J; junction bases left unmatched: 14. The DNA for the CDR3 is TGTGCCAGCAGCTTAAATCGAGGGGGCGGTAGGTCCTCACCCCTCCACTTT. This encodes CASSLNRGGGRSSPLHF.

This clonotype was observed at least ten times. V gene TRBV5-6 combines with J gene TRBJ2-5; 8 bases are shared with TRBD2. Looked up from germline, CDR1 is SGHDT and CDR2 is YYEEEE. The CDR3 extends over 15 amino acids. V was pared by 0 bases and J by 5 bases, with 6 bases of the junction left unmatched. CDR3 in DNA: TGTGCCAGCAGCTTGGAGGGGACTAGTAAGGAGACCCAGTACTTC. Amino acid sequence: CASSLEGTSKETQYF.

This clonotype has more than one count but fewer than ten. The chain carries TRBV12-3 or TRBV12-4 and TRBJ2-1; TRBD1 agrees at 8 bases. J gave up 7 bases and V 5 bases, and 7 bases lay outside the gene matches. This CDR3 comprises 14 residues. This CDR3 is CASSRQGRGNEQFF. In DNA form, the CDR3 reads TGTGCCAGCAGTAGACAGGGGAGAGGGAATGAGCAGTTCTTC.

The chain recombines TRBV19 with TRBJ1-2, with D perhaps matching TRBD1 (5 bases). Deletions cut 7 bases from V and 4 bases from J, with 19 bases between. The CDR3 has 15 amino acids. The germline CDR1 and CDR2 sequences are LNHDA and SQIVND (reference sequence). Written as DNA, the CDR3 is TGTGCCAGTAACTCCCTAGAGGGGCATAGCTATGGCTACACCTTC. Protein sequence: CASNSLEGHSYGYTF.

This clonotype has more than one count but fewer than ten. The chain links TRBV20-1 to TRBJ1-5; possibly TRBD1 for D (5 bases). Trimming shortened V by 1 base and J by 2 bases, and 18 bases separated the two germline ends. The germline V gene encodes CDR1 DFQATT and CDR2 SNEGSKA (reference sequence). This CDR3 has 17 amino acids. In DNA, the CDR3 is TGCAGTGCTAGAGCGGCCGGGGGGGGGATTGGCAATCAGCCCCAGCATTTT. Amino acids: CSARAAGGGIGNQPQHF.

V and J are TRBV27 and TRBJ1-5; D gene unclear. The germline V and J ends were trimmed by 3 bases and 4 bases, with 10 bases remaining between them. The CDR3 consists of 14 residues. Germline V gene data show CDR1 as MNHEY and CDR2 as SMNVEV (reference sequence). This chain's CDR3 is CASSFLDVNQPQHF. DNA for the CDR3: TGTGCCAGCAGTTTTTTGGACGTAAATCAGCCCCAGCATTTT.

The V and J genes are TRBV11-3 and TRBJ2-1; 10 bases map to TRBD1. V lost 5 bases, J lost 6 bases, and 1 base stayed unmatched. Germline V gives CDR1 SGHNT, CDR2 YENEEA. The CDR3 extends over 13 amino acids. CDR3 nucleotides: TGTGCCAGCAGCCGGGACAGGGGCAATGAGCAGTTCTTC. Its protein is CASSRDRGNEQFF.

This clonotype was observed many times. The CDR3, as DNA: TGTGCCAGCAGTTCGGACCGGCATGGCTACACCTTC. It specifies CASSSDRHGYTF. V is TRBV6-1 and J is TRBJ1-2, with unresolved D. V was clipped by 5 bases and J by 6 bases, with 10 bases between them. The CDR3 runs to 12 residues. Germline V gene sequence: CDR1 MNHNS, CDR2 SASEGT.